A single sample is the source of the 26 T cell receptor beta chains below, sequenced in a study of cytomegalovirus exposure and HLA in healthy donors. PCR employed 60 Vbeta and 13 Jbeta primers. Profiling relied on immunoSEQ multiplex PCR, and the TCRdb table lists in-frame clones only, not all of them. The data contain over 100,000 clones, around 70% of them singletons. Material for sequencing was PBMCs. Source of these receptors: a man younger than 45 in good health and CMV-seropositive.

The chain uses TRBV7-9 and TRBJ1-1, with 8 bases lining up with TRBD1. The CDR3 covers 16 residues. The germline V gene encodes CDR1 SEHNR and CDR2 FQNEAQ (reference sequence). The V segment lost 1 base and the J segment 4 bases; nucleotides outside the gene matches: 8. The DNA of the CDR3 is TGTGCCAGCAGCTTAGTGAGGACAGGGTATTTCACTGAAGCTTTCTTT. This codes for CASSLVRTGYFTEAFF.

This chain uses TRBV10-1 with TRBJ2-3, with 9 positions matching TRBD1. Trimming at V came to 6 bases and at J to 3 bases, leaving 4 bases not matched to a gene. CDR1 and CDR2 (germline): WNHNN, SYGVQD (reference sequence). The CDR3 totals 14 residues. This chain's CDR3 is CASSPGQGTDTQYF. CDR3 bases: TGCGCCAGCAGCCCAGGACAGGGGACAGATACGCAGTATTTT.

The V and J genes are TRBV6-6 and TRBJ1-1; no clear D gene. The germline CDR1 and CDR2 sequences are MNHNY and SVGAGI (reference sequence). Trimming pared 6 bases from V and 1 base from J, leaving 12 bases between. This CDR3 has 14 residues. CDR3: CASSPHKKNTEAFF. CDR3 coding DNA: TGTGCCAGCAGCCCCCACAAAAAGAACACTGAAGCTTTCTTT.

The chain has TRBV10-3 and TRBJ2-7, with TRBD2 matching over 7 bases. The CDR3 totals 14 residues. V shed 4 bases and J 5 bases; nucleotides not matched to a gene: 8. Germline V lookup: CDR1 ENHRY, CDR2 SYGVKD. The CDR3 nucleotides are TGTGCCATCAGTGGCGACCAGCGGGGTAACGAGCAGTACTTC. Its translation is CAISGDQRGNEQYF.

The chain employs TRBV7-7 and TRBJ2-7; 9 nucleotides align to TRBD1. This CDR3 is 14 amino acids long. V lost 5 bases to trimming and J lost 2 bases; unmatched junction nucleotides: 4. Germline-derived CDR1 and CDR2 are SSHAT and FNYEAQ (reference sequence). This CDR3 is CASSQGTGTYEQYF. As DNA, the CDR3 is TGTGCCAGCAGCCAAGGGACAGGGACCTACGAGCAGTACTTC.

J is TRBJ1-5 and V is TRBV18; D is undetermined. V lost 3 bases, J lost 2 bases, and 8 bases lay in between. CDR3 size: 14 residues. The germline V gene encodes CDR1 KGHSH and CDR2 LQKENI. CDR3 nucleotide sequence: TGTGCCAGCTCACCCAAAGAGGGCAATCAGCCCCAGCATTTT. It translates to CASSPKEGNQPQHF.

The CDR3 DNA reads TGCGCCAGCAGCCAAGGACGCAGACAGGGCGGCTACGAGCAGTACTTC. Its protein product is CASSQGRRQGGYEQYF. This chain joins TRBV4-3 and TRBJ2-7; 7 nucleotides agree with TRBD1. With 1 base clipped from V and 3 bases from J, the junction kept 9 bases outside the gene matches. The CDR3 is made up of 16 amino acids. CDR1 is LGHNA, CDR2 YSLEER, per germline.

This clone was recorded only once. V and J are TRBV5-4 and TRBJ1-2; D possibly corresponds to TRBD1 (5 bases). From germline, CDR1 is SGHNT and CDR2 YYREEE (reference sequence). The CDR3 extends over 17 amino acids. With 2 bases removed from V and 4 bases from J, the gap between germline ends came to 21 bases. The CDR3 coding sequence is TGTGCCAGCAGCTTACTGGACTTGGAGGGGTACGGCTATGGCTACACCTTC. Translating gives CASSLLDLEGYGYGYTF.

V gene TRBV7-2 combines with J gene TRBJ2-7, with 8 bases identical to TRBD2. The length of the CDR3 is 15 residues. Trimming cost V 5 bases and J 6 bases; bases outside gene matches: 12. The germline V gene encodes CDR1 SGHTA and CDR2 FQGNSA. The CDR3 loop is CASSPRGGRMSEQYF. The CDR3 DNA is TGTGCCAGCAGCCCCCGGGGGGGAAGGATGTCCGAGCAGTACTTC.

The sample holds a few counts of this clone. This chain uses TRBV19 with TRBJ1-4, with D maybe TRBD1 (6 bases). This CDR3 region has 15 residues. Trimming stripped 3 bases from V and 6 bases from J, with 14 bases between. Per germline, CDR1 LNHDA and CDR2 SQIVND (reference sequence). This CDR3 is CASSMWAGAYEKLFF. DNA of the CDR3: TGTGCCAGTAGTATGTGGGCAGGGGCCTATGAAAAACTGTTTTTT.

The chain employs TRBV19 and TRBJ1-1, with 7 bases matching TRBD1. The germline V gene has CDR1 LNHDA and CDR2 SQIVND (reference sequence). V was clipped by 4 bases and J by 1 base; unmatched bases: 3. This CDR3 contains 14 residues. The CDR3 DNA is TGTGCCAGTAGTACCGGGACAGCGAACACTGAAGCTTTCTTT. Protein: CASSTGTANTEAFF.

The chain joins TRBV6-5 to TRBJ2-3; no clear D. This CDR3 is 16 amino acids long. Deletions cut 0 bases from V and 4 bases from J, with 14 bases between. Germline loops: CDR1 MNHEY, CDR2 SVGAGI. The CDR3 region has the DNA TGTGCCAGCAGTTACTCGGCCGGGTCAGAGGCAGATACGCAGTATTTT. Its protein product is CASSYSAGSEADTQYF.

This clone appeared many times. The chain joins TRBV4-3 to TRBJ2-1, with 7 positions matching TRBD2. The ends lost 3 bases at V and 5 bases at J; junction bases unmatched: 7. Germline-derived CDR1 and CDR2 are LGHNA and YSLEER. CDR3 size: 15 residues. The CDR3 loop reads CASSQLPSGHNEQFF. The CDR3 DNA reads as TGCGCCAGCAGCCAGCTCCCTAGCGGTCACAATGAGCAGTTCTTC.

The chain employs TRBV6-5 and TRBJ2-7; tentatively, D is TRBD1 (6 bases). Trimming shortened V by 10 bases and J by 2 bases, and 15 bases separated the two germline ends. CDR3 length: 13 residues. Germline V gene lookup returns CDR1 MNHEY and CDR2 SVGAGI. The CDR3 sequence is CATLGQKTYEQYF. The CDR3 bases are TGTGCCACCCTAGGACAGAAAACCTACGAGCAGTACTTC.

The chain has TRBV11-3 and TRBJ2-3, with D perhaps matching TRBD2 (5 bases). Germline CDR1 reads SGHNT; CDR2 reads YENEEA. V was pared by 5 bases and J by 4 bases, with 7 bases between. This CDR3 comprises 12 residues. DNA of the CDR3: TGTGCCAGCAGCGCTAGCCCAGATACGCAGTATTTT. The encoded protein is CASSASPDTQYF.

As to this clone: Mismatch with germline at one junction end may stem from a read error. The rearrangement links TRBV5-6 to TRBJ1-2, with D perhaps TRBD1 (6 bases). The CDR3 extends over 15 amino acids. Germline V gene data show CDR1 as SGHDT and CDR2 as YYEEEE. The CDR3 is CASSLGRGRAYGYPF. CDR3 bases: TGTGCCAGCAGCTTGGGGCGGGGGCGCGCCTATGGCTACCCCTTC.

The V and J genes are TRBV30 and TRBJ1-1; TRBD1 agrees at 11 bases. Germline V gives CDR1 GTSNPN, CDR2 SVGIG (reference sequence). There are 16 residues in the CDR3. J lost 0 bases, V lost 4 bases, and 7 bases had no gene match. CDR3 nucleotide sequence: TGTGCCTGGAACCGCGGACAGGGGGCCGTGAACACTGAAGCTTTCTTT. Protein sequence: CAWNRGQGAVNTEAFF.

The CDR3 coding sequence is TGTGCCAGCAGTGAAAGGCGGCACTCTGGAAACACCATATATTTT. Its translation is CASSERRHSGNTIYF. This chain uses TRBV2 with TRBJ1-3; D is undetermined. Germline CDR1 SNHLY, CDR2 FYNNEI. The CDR3 consists of 15 residues. The ends were cut back, 2 bases at V and 0 bases at J, with 8 bases in the middle.

V usage is TRBV28 and J usage is TRBJ2-3, with 10 bases aligning to TRBD2. Germline V gene data show CDR1 as MDHEN and CDR2 as SYDVKM. With 8 bases clipped from V and 2 bases from J, the junction kept 7 bases outside the gene matches. This CDR3 region has 15 residues. CDR3 in amino acids: CASGKAGGTTDTQYF. CDR3 nucleotide sequence: TGTGCCAGCGGAAAAGCGGGGGGGACCACAGATACGCAGTATTTT.

The genes are TRBV11-2 and TRBJ1-1, with TRBD1 matching 8 bases. Germline loops: CDR1 SGHAT, CDR2 FQNNGV. Unmatched junction bases numbered 6, after V lost 5 bases and J lost 1 base. The CDR3 loop spans 15 amino acids. The CDR3 spells CASSPRTGTNTEAFF. For the CDR3, the DNA is TGTGCCAGCAGCCCGAGGACAGGGACGAACACTGAAGCTTTCTTT.

This clone was observed a handful of times. V is TRBV5-4 and J is TRBJ2-7, with a possible D match to TRBD1 (6 bases). Trimming stripped 0 bases from V and 2 bases from J, with 12 bases between. The CDR3 runs 15 residues. Looked up from germline, CDR1 is SGHNT and CDR2 is YYREEE (reference sequence). Here the CDR3 reads CASSLEPGETYEQYF. The DNA of the CDR3 is TGTGCCAGCAGCTTGGAGCCAGGGGAGACCTACGAGCAGTACTTC.

This sequence joins TRBV2 and TRBJ2-7, with a tentative D call TRBD1 (6 bases). Per the germline V gene, CDR1 is SNHLY and CDR2 is FYNNEI. Trimming stripped 0 bases from V and 5 bases from J, with 11 bases between. CDR3 size: 14 residues. The DNA for the CDR3 is TGTGCCAGCAGTGAAGCGTACCACAGGGACGAGCAGTACTTC. Protein product: CASSEAYHRDEQYF.

The chain carries TRBV19 and TRBJ2-7; the D gene is possibly TRBD1 (5 bases). The CDR3 runs 13 residues. Germline-derived CDR1 and CDR2 are LNHDA and SQIVND (reference sequence). V shed 2 bases and J shed 2 bases, with 7 bases lying between them. CDR3 coding DNA: TGTGCCAGTAGTATACAGGGCGCCTACGAGCAGTACTTC. Protein sequence: CASSIQGAYEQYF. The full variable domain, completed using reference TRBV19 and TRBJ2-7, is DGGITQSPKYLFRKEGQNVTLSCEQNLNHDAMYWYRQDPGQGLRLIYYSQIVNDFQKGDIAEGYSVSREKKESFPLTVTSAQKNPTAFYLCASSIQGAYEQYFGPGTRLTVT.

This clone showed up just a few times. This chain connects TRBV6-5 to TRBJ1-2; 10 nucleotides line up with TRBD1. Per germline, CDR1 MNHEY and CDR2 SVGAGI. The CDR3 runs 15 residues. J lost 8 bases, V lost 6 bases, and 12 bases had no gene match. CDR3: CASSPSGTGEGGYTF. The CDR3 nucleotides read TGTGCCAGCAGCCCATCCGGGACAGGGGAAGGCGGCTACACCTTC.

The rearrangement joins TRBV5-1 to TRBJ2-1; 11 bases agree with TRBD2. Unmatched junction bases numbered 6, after V lost 4 bases and J lost 6 bases. The CDR3 is 15 amino acids. Germline CDR1 and CDR2: SGHRS and YFSETQ. CDR3 sequence (DNA): TGCGCCAGCAGCCTGGGACTAGCGGATATCAATGAGCAGTTCTTC. Amino acids: CASSLGLADINEQFF. Together with reference TRBV5-1 and TRBJ2-1, the CDR3 gives the full variable domain: KAGVTQTPRYLIKTRGQQVTLSCSPISGHRSVSWYQQTPGQGLQFLFEYFSETQRNKGNFPGRFSGRQFSNSRSEMNVSTLELGDSALYLCASSLGLADINEQFFGPGTRLTVL.

The chain has TRBV9 and TRBJ2-4, with a possible D match to TRBD1 (7 bases). The CDR3 sequence is 15 residues long. The ends were cut back, 0 bases at V and 7 bases at J, with 14 bases in the middle. Germline CDR1 SGDLS, CDR2 YYNGEE. CDR3 residues: CASSVAEGAWNIQYF. DNA of the CDR3: TGTGCCAGCAGCGTAGCGGAGGGGGCATGGAACATTCAGTACTTC.